This entry is about one T cell receptor (beta chain). Its antigen is as yet unknown. The CDR3 runs to 14 residues. Per the germline V gene, CDR1 is MDHEN and CDR2 is SYDVKM. V was pared by 2 bases and J by 1 base, with 8 bases between. This sample is part of a study of OX40 agonist ivuxolimab in advanced cancers. General study points: At 0.1 to 3.0 mg/kg, clonal expansion of CD4+ and CD8+ blood T cells had occurred by week 6.

The protocol was immunoSEQ multiplex PCR, while the TCRdb copy is restricted to in-frame clones and leaves out a portion. The sample consists of about 62,000 clones, approximately 85% of them appearing once. At cycle 4 day 1, cycle 7 day 1, and baseline, blood was sampled. V and J are TRBV28 and TRBJ1-1; the D is unclear. The sequences come from CD4+ or CD8+ T cells sorted from blood, collected in a trial of the OX40 agonist ivuxolimab. This receptor was identified in an adult with an advanced solid tumor such as melanoma, head and neck, liver or kidney cancer. The CDR3 loop is CASSLGERNTEAFF. The CDR3 bases are TGTGCCAGCAGTTTAGGAGAAAGGAACACTGAAGCTTTCTTT.